This T cell receptor (beta chain) was recorded in a study of vaccination and CD4 T cells after COVID-19. Notes on the study in general: It was found that, in convalescent patients, 304 of 307 vaccine-specific clones were spike mono-reactive.

With regard to this clonotype: No antigen is known for it.

Losses at the gene ends were 4 bases for V and 5 bases for J; bases not matched to a gene: 10. CDR1 and CDR2 from the germline V gene are SGHNT and YYREEE (reference sequence). The CDR3 loop spans 15 amino acids. Treatment described: approximately 11-day PBMC culture with coronavirus spike peptide pools or control peptides (ViraFEST assay). The study sequenced cultured CD4+ T cell DNA using the Oncomine TCR Beta short-read assay. TCRdb re-called the PCR reads through MiXCR, storing one row per CDR3 protein. The data hold roughly 15,000 distinct CDR3 sequences, with roughly 44% observed a single time.

This chain connects TRBV5-4 to TRBJ1-1, with TRBD1 matching over 8 bases. The receptor comes from a human donor who had recovered from COVID-19. Input material: CD4+ T cells from blood, cultured in vitro. CDR3 amino acids: CASSRGTGRRTEAFF. CDR3 nucleotides: TGTGCCAGCAGCCGAGGGACAGGAAGAAGAACTGAAGCTTTCTTT.